This T cell receptor beta chain comes out of a study of T cell clonality in common variable immunodeficiency. This clone has ten or more counts. Antigen unknown. Regarding the study as a whole: Common variable immunodeficiency TCR beta sequences reportedly had fewer deletions and N-nucleotide insertions.

Method: immunoSEQ multiplex PCR; TCRdb's copy keeps in-frame clones and lacks some. Observed are 40,000 to 55,000 clones, no singletons, with the top ten taking about 6.5%. The sequenced material came from peripheral blood mononuclear cells. This TCR came from a person aged 18 to 75 in good health.

The CDR3 DNA, read in part, is TGTGCCAGCAGTGGTCACAGGGGGCGGAAGACC. Translated, it gives CASSGHRGRKT. The full-length CDR3 reads as CASSGHRGRKTQYF. The chain combines TRBV6-1 with TRBJ2-5, with TRBD1 identical over 9 bases. The DNA ends 3 residues before the CDR3 does, and the rest of the CDR3 is filled in from the germline J gene. CDR3 length: 14 residues. The trim removed 4 bases at V and 6 bases at J, leaving 6 bases unmatched. Germline lookup yields CDR1 MNHNS and CDR2 SASEGT.